These T cell receptor beta chains were read from a single sample in a study of patients and donors after allogeneic stem cell transplantation. Each CDR3 protein gets one entry after TCRdb re-called the RT-PCR reads with MiXCR. The repertoire holds fewer than 75,000 distinct CDR3 sequences, with more than 10% as singletons. The material sequenced was blood, either unsorted or a sorted T cell fraction (not recorded which). These receptors originate from a human donor who was either an allogeneic HSCT recipient or a stem cell or donor lymphocyte infusion donor (not recorded which). It is not recorded whose cells these are; they may come from a transplant donor. Each CDR3 is given with its conserved first and last residue. A D gene is named only where the DNA matches it firmly. The size of a clone is reported for some rows only, either as once, few or many, or as a class for expanded clones.

D gene	clone size	V gene	J gene	CDR3 protein	CDR3 DNA
NA	NA	TRBV25-1	TRBJ2-1	CASSESSRYYNEQFF	TGTGCCAGCAGTGAATCGAGTAGATACTACAATGAGCAGTTCTTC
TRBD2	many	TRBV15	TRBJ2-3	CATSRDRGRAEDTQYF	TGTGCCACCAGCAGAGATCGCGGGAGGGCCGAAGATACGCAGTATTTT
NA	many	TRBV29-1	TRBJ1-5	CSVVVQVNQPQHF	TGCAGCGTTGTGGTCCAGGTTAATCAGCCCCAGCATTTT
TRBD1	many	TRBV27	TRBJ1-5	CASSSATGYSNQPQHF	TGTGCCAGCAGTTCCGCGACAGGGTATAGCAATCAGCCCCAGCATTTT
TRBD1	NA	TRBV5-1	TRBJ2-7	CASSPWDSHYEQYF	TGCGCCAGCAGCCCCTGGGACAGTCACTACGAGCAGTACTTC
NA	NA	TRBV20-1	TRBJ2-1	CSAQIPSYWSNEQFF	TGCAGTGCGCAGATTCCAAGCTACTGGAGTAATGAGCAGTTCTTC
NA	many	TRBV6-5	TRBJ2-7	CASSRSGTISYEQYF	TGTGCCAGCAGTCGATCCGGGACAATCTCCTACGAGCAGTACTTC
TRBD1	many	TRBV27	TRBJ1-2	CASSFDRDRGPFYGYTF	TGTGCCAGCAGTTTCGACAGGGACAGGGGACCATTCTATGGCTACACCTTC
TRBD2	NA	TRBV6-1	TRBJ2-1	CASSLAGGPNNEQFF	TGTGCCAGCAGCCTGGCGGGAGGGCCCAACAATGAGCAGTTCTTC
TRBD2	few	TRBV7-8	TRBJ2-2	CASSLSGLAGGNRELFF	TGTGCCAGCAGCTTATCGGGTCTAGCGGGAGGGAACCGGGAGCTGTTTTTT
TRBD1	NA	TRBV12-3/TRBV12-4	TRBJ2-1	CASSPRGLGQGLYNEQFF	TGTGCCAGCAGTCCGAGAGGGTTGGGACAGGGGCTCTACAATGAGCAGTTCTTC
NA	medium-sized	TRBV18	TRBJ1-5	CASSPRRLRQGEYLSNQPQHF	TGTGCCAGCTCACCCCGACGTCTGAGACAAGGGGAATACCTTAGCAATCAGCCCCAGCATTTT
TRBD1	NA	TRBV7-6	TRBJ1-4	CASSSPGQGGSDEKLFF	TGTGCCAGCAGCTCGCCGGGACAGGGTGGGTCGGATGAAAAACTGTTTTTT
NA	many	TRBV27	TRBJ1-5	CASSGHNQPQHF	TGTGCCAGCAGTGGACACAATCAGCCCCAGCATTTT
NA	many	TRBV7-8	TRBJ1-5	CASSFLGQNSNQPQHF	TGTGCCAGCAGCTTTCTAGGACAGAATAGCAATCAGCCCCAGCATTTT
TRBD1	few	TRBV6-2/TRBV6-3	TRBJ2-2	CASSIRDRFTGELFF	TGTGCCAGCAGCATCCGGGACAGGTTCACCGGGGAGCTGTTTTTT
TRBD1	NA	TRBV19	TRBJ1-5	CAGAGTGSRQPQHF	TGTGCCGGCGCCGGGACAGGGTCAAGGCAGCCCCAGCATTTT
NA	many	TRBV5-1	TRBJ2-7	CASSLSGPFGGSYEQYF	TGCGCCAGCAGCTTATCAGGACCCTTCGGGGGCTCCTACGAGCAGTACTTC
NA	few	TRBV6-6	TRBJ2-7	CASNYLWTAASYEQYF	TGTGCCAGCAATTACCTCTGGACAGCCGCCTCCTACGAGCAGTACTTC
TRBD1	few	TRBV12-5	TRBJ2-1	CASGLQGLGGEQFF	TGTGCTAGTGGTTTACAGGGGCTGGGCGGTGAGCAGTTCTTC
NA	many	TRBV7-2	TRBJ1-1	CASSLFPGRYTEAFF	TGTGCCAGCAGCCTTTTTCCCGGGAGGTACACTGAAGCTTTCTTT
NA	many	TRBV11-2	TRBJ2-3	CASSLISTDTQYF	TGTGCCAGCAGCTTAATATCCACAGATACGCAGTATTTT
NA	many	TRBV7-9	TRBJ1-5	CASRENSNQPQHF	TGTGCCAGCAGGGAGAATAGCAATCAGCCCCAGCATTTT
NA	NA	TRBV27	TRBJ2-7	CASSFARSPTYEQYF	TGTGCCAGCAGTTTCGCCAGGTCGCCAACCTACGAGCAGTACTTC
TRBD2	NA	TRBV5-6	TRBJ2-1	CASSRERLAPYNEQFF	TGTGCCAGCAGCCGAGAGAGACTAGCTCCCTACAATGAGCAGTTCTTC
NA	NA	TRBV5-6	TRBJ2-5	CASSFTEQETQYF	TGTGCCAGCAGCTTTACGGAACAAGAGACCCAGTACTTC
NA	few	TRBV6-5	TRBJ1-5	CASKRSGNQPQHF	TGTGCCAGCAAACGGTCGGGCAATCAGCCCCAGCATTTT
NA	few	TRBV11-2	TRBJ2-1	CASIFQGANEQFF	TGTGCCAGCATATTTCAGGGAGCCAATGAGCAGTTCTTC
TRBD1	few	TRBV3-1	TRBJ2-4	CASSPGQTKNIQYF	TGTGCCAGCAGCCCGGGACAGACTAAAAACATTCAGTACTTC